The following is a TCR beta chain sequence with its context. Antigen: not known. Profiled with immunoSEQ multiplex PCR; TCRdb holds only in-frame clones, not every one. The sample gives 68,000 or so clones, approximately 90% of which show up once; around 1% is in the top ten. The data stem from a study of OX40 agonist ivuxolimab in advanced cancers. About the study: Patients in the trial were receiving intravenous ivuxolimab every 2 weeks, at doses of 0.01 to 10 mg/kg. The eligibility criteria allowed prior anti-PD-1, anti-PD-L1 or anti-CTLA-4 therapy, and around 38% had some. Study conclusions and caveats: Antigen targets of the expanded peripheral T cells went undetermined. The CD4+ and CD8+ T cells in the blood had expanded clonally by week 6 at 0.1 to 3.0 mg/kg.

Looked up from germline, CDR1 is MNHEY and CDR2 is SVGAGI. Trimming took 6 bases from V and 4 from J; bases not matched to a gene: 7. The CDR3 extends over 14 amino acids. This sequence joins TRBV6-5 and TRBJ2-3; 7 nucleotides line up with TRBD1. The TCR sequence derives from an adult with an advanced solid tumor such as melanoma, head and neck, liver or kidney cancer. The specimen comprised CD4+ or CD8+ T cells sorted from blood, sampled in a trial of the OX40 agonist ivuxolimab. The CDR3 region is CASRFRQGSDTQYF. The CDR3 DNA reads as TGTGCCAGCAGGTTTAGACAGGGCTCAGATACGCAGTATTTT.